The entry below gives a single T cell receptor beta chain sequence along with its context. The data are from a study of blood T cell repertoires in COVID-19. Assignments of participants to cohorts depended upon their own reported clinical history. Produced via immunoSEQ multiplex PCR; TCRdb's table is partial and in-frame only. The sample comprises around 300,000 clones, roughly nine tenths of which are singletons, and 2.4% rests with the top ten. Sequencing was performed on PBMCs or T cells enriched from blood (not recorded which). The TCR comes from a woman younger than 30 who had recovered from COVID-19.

CDR3 region: CASSRAGEAFF. Written as DNA, the CDR3 is TGTGCCAGCAGCCGGGCAGGGGAGGCTTTCTTT. The chain couples TRBV5-6 to TRBJ1-1; tentatively, D is TRBD1 (6 bases). Germline lookup yields CDR1 SGHDT and CDR2 YYEEEE. V lost 4 bases and J lost 11, with 12 bases in between. This CDR3 region has 11 residues.